This TCR beta chain was documented in a study of blood T cell repertoires in COVID-19. Study summary: The United States, Italy and Spain were the sources of the acute and convalescent COVID-19 samples.

Seattle patients were enrolled during active infection and followed longitudinally. In the authors' methods: Nucleated cell counts were estimated from reference gene primer amplification. The method was immunoSEQ multiplex PCR; TCRdb's version includes in-frame clones alone and lacks a portion of them. The V and J calls and clone size were taken over from that table, and D and trimming were inferred from the DNA. The data hold some 220,000 clones, with 80% to 95% observed a single time. Trimming removed 4 bases from V and 2 bases from J; junction bases left unmatched: 4. The CDR3 totals 15 residues. Germline CDR1 and CDR2: SGDLS and YYNGEE.

The chain joins TRBV9 to TRBJ1-3; TRBD1 matches at 9 bases. The sample consisted of peripheral blood. The TCR comes from a man between 25 and 39 years old with COVID-19, enrolled during active disease. CDR3 nucleotides: TGTGCCAGCAGCCCACAGGGGGCGGCTGGAAACACCATATATTTT. Translated, it gives CASSPQGAAGNTIYF.